Sequencing of this TCR beta chain was carried out in a study of T cells in Graves' hyperthyroidism and ophthalmopathy. Per the germline V gene, CDR1 is KGHSH and CDR2 is LQKENI. The CDR3 has 15 residues. V shed 5 bases, J shed 0 bases, and the junction held 7 bases outside the gene matches. RNA transcripts gave rise to amplified TCR beta CDR3 regions. HTBI primers were employed in a first-round RT-PCR of the TCR CDR3. Each CDR3 protein gets one entry after TCRdb re-called the multiplex PCR reads with MiXCR. The sample holds 450,000 to 600,000 distinct CDR3 sequences; 14% are singletons and the top ten take about 15%. This clonotype occurred many times.

The TCR was taken from a woman between 40 and 55 years old with Graves' hyperthyroidism. The chain couples TRBV18 to TRBJ2-7; 7 bases align to TRBD2. Sequenced input: blood. CDR3 bases: TGTGCCAGCTCAACGACTAGCCTGAGCTCCTACGAGCAGTACTTC. It specifies CASSTTSLSSYEQYF.